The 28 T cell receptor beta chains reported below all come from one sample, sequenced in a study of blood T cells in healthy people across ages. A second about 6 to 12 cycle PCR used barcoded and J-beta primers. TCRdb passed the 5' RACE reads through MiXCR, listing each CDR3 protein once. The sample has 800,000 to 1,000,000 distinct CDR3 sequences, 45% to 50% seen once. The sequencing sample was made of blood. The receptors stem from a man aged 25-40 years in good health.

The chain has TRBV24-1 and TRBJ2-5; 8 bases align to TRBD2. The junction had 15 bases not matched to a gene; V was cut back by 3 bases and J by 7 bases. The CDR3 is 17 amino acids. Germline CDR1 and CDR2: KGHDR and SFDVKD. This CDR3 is CATSDPADIAGTWTQYF. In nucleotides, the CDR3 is TGTGCCACCAGTGATCCGGCCGACATAGCGGGAACTTGGACCCAGTACTTC.

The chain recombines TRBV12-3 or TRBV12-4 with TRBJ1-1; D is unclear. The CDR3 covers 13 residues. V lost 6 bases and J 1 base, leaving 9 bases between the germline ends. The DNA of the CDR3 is TGTGCCAGCAGAAGACCTTCGAACACTGAAGCTTTCTTT. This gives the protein CASRRPSNTEAFF.

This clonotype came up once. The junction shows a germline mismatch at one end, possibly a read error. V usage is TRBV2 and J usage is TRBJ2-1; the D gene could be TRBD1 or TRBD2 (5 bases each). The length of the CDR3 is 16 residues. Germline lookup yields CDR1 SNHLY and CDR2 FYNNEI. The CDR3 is CVSIDGGQGFYNEQFF. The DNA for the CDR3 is TGTGTCAGCATCGACGGCGGGCAGGGATTCTACAATGAGCAGTTCTTC. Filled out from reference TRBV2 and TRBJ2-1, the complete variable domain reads EPEVTQTPSHQVTQMGQEVILRCVPISNHLYFYWYRQILGQKVEFLVSFYNNEISEKSEIFDDQFSVERPDGSNFTLKIRSTKLEDSAMYFCVSIDGGQGFYNEQFFGPGTRLTVL.

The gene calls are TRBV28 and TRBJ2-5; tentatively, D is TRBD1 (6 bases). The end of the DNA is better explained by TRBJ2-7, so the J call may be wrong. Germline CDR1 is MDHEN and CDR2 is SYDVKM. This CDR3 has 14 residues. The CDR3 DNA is TGTGCCAGCAACCTACCGGGTCAGGGGTACGAGCAGTACTTC. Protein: CASNLPGQGYEQYF.

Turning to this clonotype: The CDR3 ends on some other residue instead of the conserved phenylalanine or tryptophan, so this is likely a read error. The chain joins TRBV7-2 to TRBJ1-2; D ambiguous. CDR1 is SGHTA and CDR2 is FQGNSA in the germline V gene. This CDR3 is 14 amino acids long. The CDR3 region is CASGFGPTAYGYTL. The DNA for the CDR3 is TGTGCCAGCGGCTTTGGCCCGACGGCCTATGGCTACACCCTC.

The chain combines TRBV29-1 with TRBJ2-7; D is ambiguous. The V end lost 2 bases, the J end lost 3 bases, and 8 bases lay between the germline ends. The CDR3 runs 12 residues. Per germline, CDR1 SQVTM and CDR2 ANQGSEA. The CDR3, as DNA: TGCAGCGTTGAATCCGACTTCTACGAGCAGTACTTC. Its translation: CSVESDFYEQYF.

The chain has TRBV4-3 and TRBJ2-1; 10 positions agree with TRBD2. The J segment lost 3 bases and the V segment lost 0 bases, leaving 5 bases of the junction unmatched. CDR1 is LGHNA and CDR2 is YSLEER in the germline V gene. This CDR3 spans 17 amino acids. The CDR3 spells CASSQDLLAGDYNEQFF. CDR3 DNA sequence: TGCGCCAGCAGCCAAGATCTCCTAGCGGGGGACTACAATGAGCAGTTCTTC.

This CDR3 is CASSSRAGRGQSNEKLFF. The CDR3 DNA follows: TGCGCCAGCAGCTCTCGGGCCGGGAGGGGGCAAAGTAATGAAAAACTGTTTTTT. The J gene is TRBJ1-4, the V gene TRBV5-1, with 7 nucleotides matching TRBD1. Germline-derived CDR1 and CDR2 are SGHRS and YFSETQ. V trimming: 3 bases; J trimming: 4 bases; junction bases outside the gene matches: 15. The CDR3 is 18 amino acids.

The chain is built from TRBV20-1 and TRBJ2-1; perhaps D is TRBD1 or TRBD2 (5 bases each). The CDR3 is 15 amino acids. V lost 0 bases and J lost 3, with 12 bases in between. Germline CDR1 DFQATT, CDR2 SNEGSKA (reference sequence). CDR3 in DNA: TGCAGTGCTAGAGATGCCCCGAGGGGCTACAATGAGCAGTTCTTC. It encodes CSARDAPRGYNEQFF.

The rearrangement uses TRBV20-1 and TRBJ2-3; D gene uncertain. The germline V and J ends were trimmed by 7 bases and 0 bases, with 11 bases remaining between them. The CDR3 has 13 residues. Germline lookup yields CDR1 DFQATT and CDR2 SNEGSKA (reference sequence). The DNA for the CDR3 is TGCAGTGTGGCACGCACTAGCACAGATACGCAGTATTTT. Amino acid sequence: CSVARTSTDTQYF.

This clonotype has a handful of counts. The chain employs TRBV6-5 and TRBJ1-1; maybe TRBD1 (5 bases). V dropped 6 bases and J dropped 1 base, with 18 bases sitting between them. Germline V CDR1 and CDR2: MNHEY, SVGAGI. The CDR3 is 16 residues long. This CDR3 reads CASSQGLLAGNTEAFF. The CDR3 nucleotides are TGTGCCAGCAGCCAGGGACTCCTAGCCGGGAACACTGAAGCTTTCTTT.

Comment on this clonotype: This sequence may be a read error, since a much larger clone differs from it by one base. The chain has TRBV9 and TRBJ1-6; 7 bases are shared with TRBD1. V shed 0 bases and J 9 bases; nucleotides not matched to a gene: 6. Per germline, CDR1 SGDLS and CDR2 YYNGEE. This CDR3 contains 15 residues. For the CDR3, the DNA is TGTGCCAGCAGCGTAGGCGAAGGGGGCGGTTCACCCCTCCACTTT. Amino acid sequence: CASSVGEGGGSPLHF. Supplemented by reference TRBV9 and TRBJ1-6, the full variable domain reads DSGVTQTPKHLITATGQRVTLRCSPRSGDLSVYWYQQSLDQGLQFLIQYYNGEERAKGNILERFSAQQFPDLHSELNLSSLELGDSALYFCASSVGEGGGSPLHFGNGTRLTVT.

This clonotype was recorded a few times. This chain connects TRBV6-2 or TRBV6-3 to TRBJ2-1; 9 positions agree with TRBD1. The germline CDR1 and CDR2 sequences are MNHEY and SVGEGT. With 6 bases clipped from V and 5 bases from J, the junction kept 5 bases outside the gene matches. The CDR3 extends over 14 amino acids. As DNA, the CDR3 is TGTGCCAGCAGAACCGGGACAGGGAACAATGAGCAGTTCTTC. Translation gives CASRTGTGNNEQFF.

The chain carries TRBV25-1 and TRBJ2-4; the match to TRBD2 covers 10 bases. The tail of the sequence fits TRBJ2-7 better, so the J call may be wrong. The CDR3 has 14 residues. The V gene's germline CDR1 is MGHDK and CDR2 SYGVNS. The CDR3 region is CASKPSGRDYEQYF. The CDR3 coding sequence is TGTGCCAGCAAACCTAGCGGGAGAGACTACGAGCAGTACTTC.

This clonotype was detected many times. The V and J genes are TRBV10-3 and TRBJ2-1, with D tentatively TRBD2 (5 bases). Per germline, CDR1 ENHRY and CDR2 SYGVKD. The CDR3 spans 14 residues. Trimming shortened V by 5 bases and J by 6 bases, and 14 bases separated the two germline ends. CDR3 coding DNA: TGTGCCATCAGTCCGGATAGGGAGTCCAATGAGCAGTTCTTC. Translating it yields CAISPDRESNEQFF.

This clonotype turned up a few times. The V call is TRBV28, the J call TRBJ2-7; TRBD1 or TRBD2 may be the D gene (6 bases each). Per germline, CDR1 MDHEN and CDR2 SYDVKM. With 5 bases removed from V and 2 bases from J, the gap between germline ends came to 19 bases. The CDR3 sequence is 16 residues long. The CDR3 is CASSEPSGGQAYEQYF. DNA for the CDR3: TGTGCCAGCAGTGAACCTAGTGGGGGGCAGGCCTACGAGCAGTACTTC.

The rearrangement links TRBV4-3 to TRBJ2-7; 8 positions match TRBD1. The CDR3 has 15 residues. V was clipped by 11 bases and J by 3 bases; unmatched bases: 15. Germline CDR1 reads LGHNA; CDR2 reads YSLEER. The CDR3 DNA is TGCGCCGGTAGCCAAGATGGGACAGGCATCTACGAGCAGTACTTC. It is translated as CAGSQDGTGIYEQYF.

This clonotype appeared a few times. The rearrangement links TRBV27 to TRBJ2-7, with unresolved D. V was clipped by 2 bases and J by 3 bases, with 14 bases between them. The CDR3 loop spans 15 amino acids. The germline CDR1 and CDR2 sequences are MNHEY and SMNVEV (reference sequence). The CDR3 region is CASSLLSQASYEQYF. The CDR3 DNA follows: TGTGCCAGCAGTTTACTAAGTCAGGCGAGCTACGAGCAGTACTTC.

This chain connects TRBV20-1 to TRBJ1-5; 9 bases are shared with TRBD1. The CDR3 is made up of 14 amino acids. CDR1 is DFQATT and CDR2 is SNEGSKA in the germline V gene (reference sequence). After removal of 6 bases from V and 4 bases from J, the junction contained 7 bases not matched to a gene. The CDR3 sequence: CSATTGGRNQPQHF. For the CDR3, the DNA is TGCAGTGCCACGACAGGGGGGAGGAATCAGCCCCAGCATTTT.

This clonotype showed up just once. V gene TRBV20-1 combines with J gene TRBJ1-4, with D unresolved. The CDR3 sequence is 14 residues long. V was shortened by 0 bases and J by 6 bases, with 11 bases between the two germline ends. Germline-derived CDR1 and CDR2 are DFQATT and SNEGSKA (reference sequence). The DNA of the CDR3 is TGCAGTGCTAGAGATCGAGTAGTTTATGAAAAACTGTTTTTT. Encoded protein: CSARDRVVYEKLFF.

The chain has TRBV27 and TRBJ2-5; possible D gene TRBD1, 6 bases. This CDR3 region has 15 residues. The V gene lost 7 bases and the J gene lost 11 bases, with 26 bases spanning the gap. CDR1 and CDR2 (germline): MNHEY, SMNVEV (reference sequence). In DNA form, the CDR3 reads TGTGCCAGCAAAGAAGGGGGTCTGGCCTACAATGAGCAGTACTTC. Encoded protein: CASKEGGLAYNEQYF.

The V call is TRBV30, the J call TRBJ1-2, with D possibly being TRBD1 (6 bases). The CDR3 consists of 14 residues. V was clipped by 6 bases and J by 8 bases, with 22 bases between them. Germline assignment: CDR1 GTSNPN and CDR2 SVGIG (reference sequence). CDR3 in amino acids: CACLGGGRGDGYTF. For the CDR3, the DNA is TGTGCCTGCCTTGGAGGGGGACGAGGGGACGGCTACACCTTC. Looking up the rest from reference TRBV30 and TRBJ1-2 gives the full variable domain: SQTIHQWPATLVQPVGSPLSLECTVEGTSNPNLYWYRQAAGRGLQLLFYSVGIGQISSEVPQNLSASRPQDRQFILSSKKLLLSDSGFYLCACLGGGRGDGYTFGSGTRLTVV.

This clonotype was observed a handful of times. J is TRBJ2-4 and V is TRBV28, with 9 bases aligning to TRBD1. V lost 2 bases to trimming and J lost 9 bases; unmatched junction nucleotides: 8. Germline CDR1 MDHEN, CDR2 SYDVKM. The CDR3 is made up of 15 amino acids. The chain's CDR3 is CASSLAWTGAIIQYF. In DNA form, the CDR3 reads TGTGCCAGCAGTTTAGCTTGGACAGGGGCTATCATTCAGTACTTC.

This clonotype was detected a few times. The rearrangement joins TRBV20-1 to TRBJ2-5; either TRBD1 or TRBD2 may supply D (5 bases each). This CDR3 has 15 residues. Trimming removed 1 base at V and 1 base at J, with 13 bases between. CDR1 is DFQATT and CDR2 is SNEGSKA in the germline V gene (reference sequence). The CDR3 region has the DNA TGCAGTGCTAGAGGGGGGACGGAACCCCAAGAGACCCAGTACTTC. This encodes CSARGGTEPQETQYF.

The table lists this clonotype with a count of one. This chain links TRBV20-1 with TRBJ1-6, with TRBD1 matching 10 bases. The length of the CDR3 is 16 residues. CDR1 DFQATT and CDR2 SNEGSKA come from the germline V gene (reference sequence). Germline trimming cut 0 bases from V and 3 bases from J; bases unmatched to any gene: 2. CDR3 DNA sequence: TGCAGTGCTAGAGAGGACAGGGGGTTCTATAATTCACCCCTCCACTTT. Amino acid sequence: CSAREDRGFYNSPLHF.

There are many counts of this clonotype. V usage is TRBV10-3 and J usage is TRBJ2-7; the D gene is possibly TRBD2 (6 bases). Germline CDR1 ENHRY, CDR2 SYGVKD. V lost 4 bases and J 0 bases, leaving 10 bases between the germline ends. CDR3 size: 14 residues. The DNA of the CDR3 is TGTGCCATCAGTGTGGAGGGAAGCTCCTACGAGCAGTACTTC. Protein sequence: CAISVEGSSYEQYF.

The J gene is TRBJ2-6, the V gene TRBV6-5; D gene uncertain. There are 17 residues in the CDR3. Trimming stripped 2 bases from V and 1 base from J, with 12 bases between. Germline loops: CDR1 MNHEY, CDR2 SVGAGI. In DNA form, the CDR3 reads TGTGCCAGCAGTTACCTCGCTGTCGGGTCTGGGGCCAACGTCCTGACTTTC. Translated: CASSYLAVGSGANVLTF.

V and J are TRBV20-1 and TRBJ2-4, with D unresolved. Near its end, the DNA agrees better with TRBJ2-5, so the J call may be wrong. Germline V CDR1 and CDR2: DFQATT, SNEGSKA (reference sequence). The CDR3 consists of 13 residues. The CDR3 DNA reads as TGCAGTGCTAGGGGTTTCACGGAAGAGACCCAGTACTTC. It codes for CSARGFTEETQYF.